This entry is about one T cell receptor (beta chain). This entry belongs to a study of blood T cell repertoires in COVID-19. For the study at large: From the United States, Italy and Spain came samples of acute and convalescent COVID-19. PBMCs, B-cell-depleted T cells, or T cells provided the cDNA or gDNA that made up the material.

Germline V gene lookup returns CDR1 MGHRA and CDR2 YSYEKL. V was clipped by 4 bases and J by 0 bases, with 13 bases between them. The CDR3 is 16 residues long. Original methodology: From reference gene primer amplification, estimates of nucleated cell counts were derived. Profiled with immunoSEQ multiplex PCR; TCRdb holds only in-frame clones, not every one. D and trimming were read from the DNA, whereas the V and J calls and clone size are those reported in that table. The profile shows around 300,000 clones, 89% of them singletons. Sequenced: peripheral blood. This TCR came from a woman aged 35 to 49 who had recovered from COVID-19. V is TRBV4-1 and J is TRBJ2-1; possible D gene TRBD1, 5 bases. This CDR3 reads CASSRGIVSSYNEQFF. CDR3 sequence (DNA): TGCGCCAGCAGCCGGGGCATCGTTAGCTCCTACAATGAGCAGTTCTTC.